The clone carrying this T cell receptor (beta chain) has more than one count but fewer than ten. The antigen remains undetermined. The PCR was carried out with 60 Vbeta primers and 13 Jbeta primers. Method: immunoSEQ multiplex PCR; TCRdb's copy keeps in-frame clones and lacks some. In the table there are 100,000 to 150,000 clones, about 73% of which are singletons. CDR3 length: 16 amino acids. With 3 bases removed from V and 1 base from J, the gap between germline ends came to 13 bases. Per germline, CDR1 ENHRY and CDR2 SYGVKD. The sample is drawn from a study of cytomegalovirus exposure and HLA in healthy donors. General study points: Some highly shared sequence variants likely arose as a pipeline artifact.

The source of this sequence is a woman aged 45-59 years in good health and CMV-seropositive. Material: PBMCs. This rearrangement joins TRBV10-3 to TRBJ2-4; a weak D match, TRBD2 (7 bases). Here the CDR3 reads CAISDGGAMAKNIQYF. CDR3 nucleotide sequence: TGTGCCATCAGTGATGGGGGGGCAATGGCCAAAAACATTCAGTACTTC.